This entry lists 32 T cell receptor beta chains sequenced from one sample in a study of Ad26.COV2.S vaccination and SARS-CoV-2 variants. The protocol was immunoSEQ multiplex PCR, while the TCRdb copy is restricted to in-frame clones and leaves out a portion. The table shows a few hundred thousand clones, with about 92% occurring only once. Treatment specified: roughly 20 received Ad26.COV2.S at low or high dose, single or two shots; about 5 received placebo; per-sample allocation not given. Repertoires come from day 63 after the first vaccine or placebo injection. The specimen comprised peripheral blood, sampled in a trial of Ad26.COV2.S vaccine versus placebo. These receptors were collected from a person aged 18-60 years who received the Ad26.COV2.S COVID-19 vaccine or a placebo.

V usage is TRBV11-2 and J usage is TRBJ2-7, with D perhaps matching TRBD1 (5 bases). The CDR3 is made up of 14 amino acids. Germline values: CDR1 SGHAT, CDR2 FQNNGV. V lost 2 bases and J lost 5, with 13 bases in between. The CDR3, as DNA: TGTGCCAGCAGCTTAAACGCAGGGATCCACGAGCAGTACTTC. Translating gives CASSLNAGIHEQYF.

CDR3: CASSVVSSSGGKYNEQFF. CDR3 bases: TGTGCCAGCAGCGTAGTTAGCTCTAGCGGGGGGAAATACAATGAGCAGTTCTTC. The V call is TRBV9, the J call TRBJ2-1, with 11 bases lining up with TRBD2. The CDR3 is made up of 18 amino acids. CDR1 and CDR2 from the germline V gene are SGDLS and YYNGEE. The J segment lost 4 bases and the V segment lost 0 bases, leaving 9 bases of the junction unmatched.

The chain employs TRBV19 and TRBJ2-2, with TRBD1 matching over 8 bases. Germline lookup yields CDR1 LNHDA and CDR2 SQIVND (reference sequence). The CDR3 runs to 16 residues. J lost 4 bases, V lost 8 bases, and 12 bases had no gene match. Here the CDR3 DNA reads TGTGCCAGTCGATACCGGGACAGGAGGTCCACCGGGGAGCTGTTTTTT. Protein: CASRYRDRRSTGELFF.

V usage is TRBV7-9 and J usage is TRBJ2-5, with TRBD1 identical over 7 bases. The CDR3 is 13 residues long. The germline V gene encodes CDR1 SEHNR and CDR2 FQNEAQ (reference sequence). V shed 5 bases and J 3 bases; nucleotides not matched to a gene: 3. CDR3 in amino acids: CASSGTGEETQYF. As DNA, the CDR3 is TGTGCCAGCAGCGGCACAGGGGAAGAGACCCAGTACTTC.

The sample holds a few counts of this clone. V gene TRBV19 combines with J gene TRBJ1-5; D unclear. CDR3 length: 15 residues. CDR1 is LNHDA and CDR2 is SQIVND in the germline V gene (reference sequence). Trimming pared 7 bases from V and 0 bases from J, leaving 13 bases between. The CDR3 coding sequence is TGTGCCAGTACCTACTCTTCCGGTAGCAATCAGCCCCAGCATTTT. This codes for CASTYSSGSNQPQHF.

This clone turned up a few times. The CDR3 nucleotides are TGTGCCAGCAGAGCGGGAATTGAGAGAGAGCAGTACTTC. Its translation is CASRAGIEREQYF. This rearrangement joins TRBV2 to TRBJ2-7, with TRBD2 matching over 7 bases. Germline CDR1 reads SNHLY; CDR2 reads FYNNEI. Unmatched junction bases numbered 9, after V lost 6 bases and J lost 7 bases. This CDR3 is 13 amino acids long.

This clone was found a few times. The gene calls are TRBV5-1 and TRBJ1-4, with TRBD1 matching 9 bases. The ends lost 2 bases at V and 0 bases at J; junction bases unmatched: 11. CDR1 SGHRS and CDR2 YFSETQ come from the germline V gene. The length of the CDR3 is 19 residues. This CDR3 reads CASSFPYLGQGTTNEKLFF. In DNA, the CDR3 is TGCGCCAGCAGCTTTCCTTACTTGGGACAGGGCACAACTAATGAAAAACTGTTTTTT.

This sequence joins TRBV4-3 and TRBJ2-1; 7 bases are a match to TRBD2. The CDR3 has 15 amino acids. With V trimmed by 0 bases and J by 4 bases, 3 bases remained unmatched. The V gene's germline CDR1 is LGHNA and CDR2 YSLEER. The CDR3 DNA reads TGCGCCAGCAGCCAAGAGTTTAGCGGGTACAATGAGCAGTTCTTC. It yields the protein CASSQEFSGYNEQFF.

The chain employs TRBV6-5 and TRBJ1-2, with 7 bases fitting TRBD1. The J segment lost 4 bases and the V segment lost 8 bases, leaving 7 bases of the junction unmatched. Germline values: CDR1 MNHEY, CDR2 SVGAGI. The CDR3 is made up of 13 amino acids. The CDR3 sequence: CASGLGTAYGYTF. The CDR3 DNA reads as TGTGCCAGCGGACTAGGGACAGCCTATGGCTACACCTTC.

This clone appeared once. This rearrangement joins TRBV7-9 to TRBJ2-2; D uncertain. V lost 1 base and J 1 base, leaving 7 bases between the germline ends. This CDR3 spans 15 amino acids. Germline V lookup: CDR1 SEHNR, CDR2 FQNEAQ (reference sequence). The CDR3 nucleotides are TGTGCCAGCAGCTTAGATCCCTTGAACACCGGGGAGCTGTTTTTT. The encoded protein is CASSLDPLNTGELFF.

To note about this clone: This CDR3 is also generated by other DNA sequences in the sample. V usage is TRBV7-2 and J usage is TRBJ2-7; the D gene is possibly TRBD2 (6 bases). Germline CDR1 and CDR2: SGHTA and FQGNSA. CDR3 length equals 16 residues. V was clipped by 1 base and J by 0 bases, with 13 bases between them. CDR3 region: CASSLGGAGSSYEQYF. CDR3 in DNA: TGTGCCAGCAGCTTAGGGGGTGCGGGGAGCTCCTACGAGCAGTACTTC.

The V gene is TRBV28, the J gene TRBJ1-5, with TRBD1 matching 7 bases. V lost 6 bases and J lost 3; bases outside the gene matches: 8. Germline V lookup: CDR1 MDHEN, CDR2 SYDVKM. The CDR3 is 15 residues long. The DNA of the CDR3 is TGTGCCAGCAGAGCCGGGACAGCGTTCAATCAGCCCCAGCATTTT. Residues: CASRAGTAFNQPQHF. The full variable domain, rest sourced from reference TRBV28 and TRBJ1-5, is DVKVTQSSRYLVKRTGEKVFLECVQDMDHENMFWYRQDPGLGLRLIYFSYDVKMKEKGDIPEGYSVSREKKERFSLILESASTNQTSMYLCASRAGTAFNQPQHFGDGTRLSIL.

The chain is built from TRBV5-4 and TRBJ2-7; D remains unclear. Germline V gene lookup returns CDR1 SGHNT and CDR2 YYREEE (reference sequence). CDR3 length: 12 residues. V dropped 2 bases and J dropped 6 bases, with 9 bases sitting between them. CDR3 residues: CASSFELLEQYF. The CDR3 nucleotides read TGTGCCAGCAGCTTTGAGTTACTCGAGCAGTACTTC.

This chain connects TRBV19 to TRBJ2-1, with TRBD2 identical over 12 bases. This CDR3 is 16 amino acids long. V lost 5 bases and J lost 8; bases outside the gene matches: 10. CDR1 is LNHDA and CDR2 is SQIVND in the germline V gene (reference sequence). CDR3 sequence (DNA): TGTGCCAGTAGTCCGGAACTAGCGGGGGGAGGCGATGAGCAGTTCTTC. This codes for CASSPELAGGGDEQFF.

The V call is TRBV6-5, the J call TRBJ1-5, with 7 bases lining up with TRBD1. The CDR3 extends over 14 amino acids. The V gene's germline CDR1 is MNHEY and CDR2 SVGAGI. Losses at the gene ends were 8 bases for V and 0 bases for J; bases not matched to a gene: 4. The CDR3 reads CASGTAYSNQPQHF. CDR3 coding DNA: TGTGCCAGCGGGACAGCTTATAGCAATCAGCCCCAGCATTTT.

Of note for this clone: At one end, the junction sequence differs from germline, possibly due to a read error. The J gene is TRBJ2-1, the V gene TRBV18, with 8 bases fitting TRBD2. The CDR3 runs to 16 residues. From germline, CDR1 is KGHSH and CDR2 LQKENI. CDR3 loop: CPSSPLPGGAGDEQFF. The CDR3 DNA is TGTCCCAGCTCACCACTTCCGGGGGGGGCCGGGGATGAGCAGTTCTTC.

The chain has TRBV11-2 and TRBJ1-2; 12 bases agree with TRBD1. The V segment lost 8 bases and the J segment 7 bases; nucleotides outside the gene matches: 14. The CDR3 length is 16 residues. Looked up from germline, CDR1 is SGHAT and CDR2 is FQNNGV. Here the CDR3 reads CASQPAGTGGDRGYTF. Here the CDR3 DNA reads TGTGCCAGCCAGCCGGCAGGGACAGGGGGCGATCGTGGCTACACCTTC.

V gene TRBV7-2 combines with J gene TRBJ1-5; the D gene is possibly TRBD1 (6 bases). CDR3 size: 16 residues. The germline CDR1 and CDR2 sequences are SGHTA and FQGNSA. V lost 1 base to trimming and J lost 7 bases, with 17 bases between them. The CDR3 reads CASSLVLGSGAQPQHF. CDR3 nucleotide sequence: TGTGCCAGCAGCTTAGTCCTCGGTTCGGGGGCCCAGCCCCAGCATTTT.

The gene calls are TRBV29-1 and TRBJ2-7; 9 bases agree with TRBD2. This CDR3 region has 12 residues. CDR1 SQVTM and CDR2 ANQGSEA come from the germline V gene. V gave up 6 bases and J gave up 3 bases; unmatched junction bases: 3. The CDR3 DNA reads TGCAGCGTCAGCGGGGGGAACTACGAGCAGTACTTC. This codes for CSVSGGNYEQYF.

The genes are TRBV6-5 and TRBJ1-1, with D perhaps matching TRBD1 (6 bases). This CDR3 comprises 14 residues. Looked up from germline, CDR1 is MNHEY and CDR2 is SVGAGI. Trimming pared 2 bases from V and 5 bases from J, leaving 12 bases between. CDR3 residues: CASSYGQRNTEAFF. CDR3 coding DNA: TGTGCCAGCAGTTACGGACAGCGGAATACTGAAGCTTTCTTT.

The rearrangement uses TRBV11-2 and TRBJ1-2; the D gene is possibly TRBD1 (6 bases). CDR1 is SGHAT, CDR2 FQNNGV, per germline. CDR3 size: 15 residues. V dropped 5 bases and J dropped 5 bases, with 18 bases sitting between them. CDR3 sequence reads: CASSRSRGSDYGYTF. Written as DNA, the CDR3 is TGTGCCAGCAGCCGTTCCAGGGGCAGCGATTATGGCTACACCTTC.

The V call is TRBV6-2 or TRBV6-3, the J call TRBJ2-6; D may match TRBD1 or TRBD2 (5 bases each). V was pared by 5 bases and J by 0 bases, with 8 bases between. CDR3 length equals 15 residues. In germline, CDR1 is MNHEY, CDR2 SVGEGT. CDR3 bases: TGTGCCAGCAGTCGGGGCGTCTCTGGGGCCAACGTCCTGACTTTC. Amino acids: CASSRGVSGANVLTF.

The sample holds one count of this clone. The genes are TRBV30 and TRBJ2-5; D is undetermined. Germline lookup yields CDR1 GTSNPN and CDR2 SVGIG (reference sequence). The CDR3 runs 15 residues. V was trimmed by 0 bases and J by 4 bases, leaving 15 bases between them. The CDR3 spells CAWSVTQGLGETQYF. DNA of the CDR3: TGTGCCTGGAGTGTCACTCAAGGCTTGGGAGAGACCCAGTACTTC.

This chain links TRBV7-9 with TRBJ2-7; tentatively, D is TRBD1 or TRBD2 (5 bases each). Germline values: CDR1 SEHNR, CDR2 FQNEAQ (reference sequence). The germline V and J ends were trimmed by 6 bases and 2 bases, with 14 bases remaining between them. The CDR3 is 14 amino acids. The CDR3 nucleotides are TGTGCCAGCAGTCCCGGGACGCAAGCCTACGAGCAGTACTTC. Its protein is CASSPGTQAYEQYF.

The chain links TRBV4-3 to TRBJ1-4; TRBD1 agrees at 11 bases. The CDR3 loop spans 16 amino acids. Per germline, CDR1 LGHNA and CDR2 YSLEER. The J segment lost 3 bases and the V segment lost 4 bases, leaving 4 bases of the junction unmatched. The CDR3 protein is CASSPGTGGPNEKLFF. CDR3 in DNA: TGCGCCAGCAGCCCCGGGACAGGGGGACCTAATGAAAAACTGTTTTTT.

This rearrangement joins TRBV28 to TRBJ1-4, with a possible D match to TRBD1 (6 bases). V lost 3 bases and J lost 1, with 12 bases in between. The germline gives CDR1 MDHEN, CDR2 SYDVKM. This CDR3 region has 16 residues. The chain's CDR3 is CASSFLGAQTNEKLFF. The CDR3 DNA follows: TGTGCCAGCAGTTTTTTGGGGGCGCAAACTAATGAAAAACTGTTTTTT.

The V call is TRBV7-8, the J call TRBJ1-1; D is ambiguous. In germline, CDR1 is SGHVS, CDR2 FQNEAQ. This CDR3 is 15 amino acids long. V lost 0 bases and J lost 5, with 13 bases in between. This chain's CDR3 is CASSLAGSVWTEAFF. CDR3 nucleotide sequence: TGTGCCAGCAGCTTAGCGGGGTCGGTTTGGACTGAAGCTTTCTTT.

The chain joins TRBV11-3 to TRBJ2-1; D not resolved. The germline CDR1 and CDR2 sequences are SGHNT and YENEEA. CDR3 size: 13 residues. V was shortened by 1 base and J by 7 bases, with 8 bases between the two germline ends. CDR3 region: CASSLGLVNEQFF. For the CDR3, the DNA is TGTGCCAGCAGCTTAGGTTTAGTGAATGAGCAGTTCTTC.

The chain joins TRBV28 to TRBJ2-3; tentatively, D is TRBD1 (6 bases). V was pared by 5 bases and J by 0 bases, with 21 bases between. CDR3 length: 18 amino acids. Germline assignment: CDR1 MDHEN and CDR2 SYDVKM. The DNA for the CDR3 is TGTGCCAGCAGTCCACCTAGGGGGTGGCAGCTGAGCACAGATACGCAGTATTTT. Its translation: CASSPPRGWQLSTDTQYF.

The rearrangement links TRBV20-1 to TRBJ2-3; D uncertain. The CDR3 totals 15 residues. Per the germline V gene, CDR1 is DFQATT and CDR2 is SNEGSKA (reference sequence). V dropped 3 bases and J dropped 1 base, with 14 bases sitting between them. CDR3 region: CSASVVGRGTDTQYF. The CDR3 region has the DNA TGCAGTGCTAGTGTCGTGGGCCGGGGCACAGATACGCAGTATTTT.

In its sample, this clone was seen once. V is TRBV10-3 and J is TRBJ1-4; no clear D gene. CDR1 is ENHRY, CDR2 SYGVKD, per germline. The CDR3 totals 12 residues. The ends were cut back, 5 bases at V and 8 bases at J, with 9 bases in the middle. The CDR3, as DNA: TGTGCCATCAGTTTATTGGGGGAAAAACTGTTTTTT. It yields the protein CAISLLGEKLFF.

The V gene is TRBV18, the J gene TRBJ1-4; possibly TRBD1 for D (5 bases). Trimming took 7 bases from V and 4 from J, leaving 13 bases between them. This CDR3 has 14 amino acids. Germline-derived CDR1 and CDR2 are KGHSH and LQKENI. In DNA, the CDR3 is TGTGCCAGCTTCGTGGGGCTAAATAATGAAAAACTGTTTTTT. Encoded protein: CASFVGLNNEKLFF.